A single sample gave rise to the 10 T cell receptor beta chains below, sequenced in a study of OX40 agonist ivuxolimab in advanced cancers. The repertoire was sequenced with immunoSEQ multiplex PCR; TCRdb's copy has only in-frame clones and lacks some. The sample consists of around 23,000 clones, about 79% of them appearing once. Specimen: CD4+ or CD8+ T cells sorted from blood, collected in a trial of the OX40 agonist ivuxolimab. These receptors were taken from an adult with an advanced solid tumor such as melanoma, head and neck, liver or kidney cancer.

The chain links TRBV19 to TRBJ1-5; no reliable D call. Trimming left V 4 bases short and J 9 bases short, with 7 bases between. Germline V gene sequence: CDR1 LNHDA, CDR2 SQIVND (reference sequence). The CDR3 consists of 11 residues. The CDR3 sequence is CASSTVGPQHF. The CDR3 DNA reads as TGTGCCAGTAGTACCGTGGGGCCCCAGCATTTT.

V is TRBV19 and J is TRBJ2-1, with TRBD2 identical over 11 bases. The germline CDR1 and CDR2 sequences are LNHDA and SQIVND (reference sequence). The CDR3 has 18 amino acids. Trimming took 7 bases from V and 0 from J; bases not matched to a gene: 11. The CDR3 coding sequence is TGTGCCAGTAAAGGGGGACTAGCGGAGAAGAGCTCCTACAATGAGCAGTTCTTC. This translates into CASKGGLAEKSSYNEQFF.

The V and J genes are TRBV19 and TRBJ2-7; possibly TRBD1 for D (7 bases). Trimming left V 7 bases short and J 7 bases short, with 23 bases between. Per the germline V gene, CDR1 is LNHDA and CDR2 is SQIVND (reference sequence). This CDR3 has 15 residues. CDR3 DNA sequence: TGTGCCAGTACCCCCAGTGGAGGGGGCTTCAGTGAGCAGTACTTC. It encodes CASTPSGGGFSEQYF.

The rearrangement links TRBV9 to TRBJ2-7; D might be TRBD1 (6 bases). The germline CDR1 and CDR2 sequences are SGDLS and YYNGEE. V lost 0 bases, J lost 5 bases, and 9 bases lay in between. CDR3 length equals 13 residues. This CDR3 reads CASSVGTVNEQYF. The CDR3 DNA follows: TGTGCCAGCAGCGTAGGGACAGTAAACGAGCAGTACTTC.

This clone was observed a few times. This sequence joins TRBV27 and TRBJ2-7, with D unresolved. Deletions cut 3 bases from V and 1 base from J, with 7 bases between. Germline V gene data show CDR1 as MNHEY and CDR2 as SMNVEV (reference sequence). The CDR3 contains 13 residues. CDR3 residues: CASSFLGSYEQYF. CDR3 in DNA: TGTGCCAGCAGTTTTCTCGGTTCCTACGAGCAGTACTTC.

CDR3 region: CASSSKSGTPSEAFF. Written as DNA, the CDR3 is TGTGCCAGCAGCTCCAAAAGTGGGACACCCTCTGAAGCTTTCTTT. The rearrangement uses TRBV7-3 and TRBJ1-1, with D tentatively TRBD1 (6 bases). CDR1 is SGHTA and CDR2 is FQGTGA in the germline V gene. This CDR3 contains 15 residues. Trimming left V 4 bases short and J 6 bases short, with 18 bases between. Complete variable domain (other parts from reference TRBV7-3 and TRBJ1-1): GAGVSQTPSNKVTEKGKYVELRCDPISGHTALYWYRQSLGQGPEFLIYFQGTGAADDSGLPNDRFFAVRPEGSVSTLKIQRTERGDSAVYLCASSSKSGTPSEAFFGQGTRLTVV.

The chain is built from TRBV7-8 and TRBJ1-2; 8 bases agree with TRBD1. The CDR3 spans 15 residues. V gave up 5 bases and J gave up 2 bases; unmatched junction bases: 7. In germline, CDR1 is SGHVS, CDR2 FQNEAQ. The CDR3 sequence is CASSERTGTNYGYTF. CDR3 bases: TGTGCCAGCAGCGAGAGGACAGGGACAAACTATGGCTACACCTTC. Together with reference TRBV7-8 and TRBJ1-2, the CDR3 gives the full variable domain: GAGVSQSPRYKVAKRGQDVALRCDPISGHVSLFWYQQALGQGPEFLTYFQNEAQLDKSGLPSDRFFAERPEGSVSTLKIQRTQQEDSAVYLCASSERTGTNYGYTFGSGTRLTVV.

In its sample, this clone was seen once. CDR3 sequence reads: CASTPGRTGAYEQYF. CDR3 DNA sequence: TGTGCCAGTACCCCTGGAAGGACAGGGGCCTACGAGCAGTACTTC. The chain carries TRBV19 and TRBJ2-7, with TRBD1 matching over 9 bases. CDR1 and CDR2 (germline): LNHDA, SQIVND (reference sequence). There are 15 residues in the CDR3. The V and J ends lost 7 bases and 2 bases, in that order; junction bases with no gene match: 9.

This chain links TRBV5-4 with TRBJ2-1; 7 bases agree with TRBD1. The V gene end was trimmed by 4 bases and the J gene end by 4 bases; junction bases not matched to a gene: 8. CDR3 length equals 15 residues. From germline, CDR1 is SGHNT and CDR2 YYREEE (reference sequence). CDR3 region: CASSPGQATYNEQFF. The CDR3 DNA reads TGTGCCAGCAGCCCCGGACAGGCTACTTACAATGAGCAGTTCTTC.

This chain joins TRBV29-1 and TRBJ1-2, with a weak D call TRBD1 (6 bases). Per the germline V gene, CDR1 is SQVTM and CDR2 is ANQGSEA. There are 11 residues in the CDR3. V was shortened by 6 bases and J by 8 bases, with 13 bases between the two germline ends. The CDR3 DNA follows: TGCAGCGTACAGCAGGGGTCCGGCTACACCTTC. Translating it yields CSVQQGSGYTF.